This entry concerns a single T cell receptor (beta chain). The data were taken from a study of CD8 T cells in Susac syndrome. With random hexamers, roughly 0.45 to 1 ug RNA was reverse transcribed. Each CDR3 protein gets one entry after TCRdb re-called the immunoSEQ multiplex PCR reads with MiXCR. Found here are around 130,000 distinct CDR3 sequences, roughly 94% of them singletons; the top ten hold 0.095% to 0.1%. The sequenced target, TCR beta, came from blood CD8+ and CD4+ T cells. Germline loops: CDR1 LNHDA, CDR2 SQIVND (reference sequence). V lost 6 bases to trimming and J lost 0 bases; unmatched junction nucleotides: 9. The CDR3 contains 16 residues.

The clonotype was recovered from a human donor in good health. The sequenced material came from CD4+ T cells from PBMCs. This rearrangement joins TRBV19 to TRBJ2-7; 9 nucleotides align to TRBD1. The CDR3 bases are TGTGCCAGTAGCCCCGGACAGGGGAGAAGCTCCTACGAGCAGTACTTC. It specifies CASSPGQGRSSYEQYF.